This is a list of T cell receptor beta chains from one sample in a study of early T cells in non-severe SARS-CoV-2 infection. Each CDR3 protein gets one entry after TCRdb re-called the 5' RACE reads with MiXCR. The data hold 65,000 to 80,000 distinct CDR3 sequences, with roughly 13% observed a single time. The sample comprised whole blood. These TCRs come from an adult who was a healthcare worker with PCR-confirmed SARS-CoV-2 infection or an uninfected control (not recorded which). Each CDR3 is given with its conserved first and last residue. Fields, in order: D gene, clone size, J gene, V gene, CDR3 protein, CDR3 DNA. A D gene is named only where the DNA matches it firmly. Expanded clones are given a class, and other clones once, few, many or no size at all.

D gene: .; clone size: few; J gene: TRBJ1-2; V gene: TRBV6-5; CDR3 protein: CASSPESALLYGYTF; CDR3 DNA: TGTGCCAGCAGCCCCGAGTCGGCCCTTCTCTATGGCTACACCTTC
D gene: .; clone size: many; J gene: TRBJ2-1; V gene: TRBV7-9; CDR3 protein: CASSLGAYNEQFF; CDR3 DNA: TGTGCCAGCAGCTTAGGAGCATACAATGAGCAGTTCTTC
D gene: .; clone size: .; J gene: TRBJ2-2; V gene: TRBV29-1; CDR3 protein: CSVGGLIANTGELFF; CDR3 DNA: TGCAGCGTTGGGGGTCTCATCGCGAACACCGGGGAGCTGTTTTTT
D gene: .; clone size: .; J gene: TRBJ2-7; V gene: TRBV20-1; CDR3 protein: CSAPETTGIGYEQYF; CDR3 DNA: TGCAGTGCCCCAGAAACGACAGGAATTGGGTACGAGCAGTACTTC
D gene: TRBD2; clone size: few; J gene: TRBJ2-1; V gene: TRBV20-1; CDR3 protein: CSAGLAGGPHNEQFF; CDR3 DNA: TGCAGTGCTGGCCTAGCGGGAGGGCCCCACAATGAGCAGTTCTTC
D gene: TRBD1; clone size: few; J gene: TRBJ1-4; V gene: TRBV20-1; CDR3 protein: CSASDRVLGGEKLFF; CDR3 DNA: TGCAGTGCTTCGGACAGGGTCCTAGGTGGTGAAAAACTGTTTTTT
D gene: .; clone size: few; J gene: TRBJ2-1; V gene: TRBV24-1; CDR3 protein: CATSARKGTYNEQFF; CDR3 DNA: TGTGCCACCAGTGCCAGGAAAGGGACCTACAATGAGCAGTTCTTC
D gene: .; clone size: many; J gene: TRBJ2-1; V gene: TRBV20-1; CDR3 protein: CSASLRGAAGPYNEQFF; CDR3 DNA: TGCAGTGCCAGTCTCCGAGGGGCGGCGGGCCCCTACAATGAGCAGTTCTTC
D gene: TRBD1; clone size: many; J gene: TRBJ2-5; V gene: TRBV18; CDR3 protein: CASSPGTVQETQYF; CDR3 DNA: TGTGCCAGCTCACCGGGGACAGTCCAAGAGACCCAGTACTTC
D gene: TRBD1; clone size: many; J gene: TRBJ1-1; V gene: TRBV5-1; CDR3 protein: CASSLRDRPGRVGVDTEAFF; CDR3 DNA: TGCGCCAGCAGCTTACGGGACAGGCCCGGTAGAGTGGGAGTGGACACTGAAGCTTTCTTT
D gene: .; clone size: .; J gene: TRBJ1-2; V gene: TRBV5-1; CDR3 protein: CASSPDVGNYGYTF; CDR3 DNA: TGCGCCAGCAGCCCCGACGTGGGTAACTATGGCTACACCTTC
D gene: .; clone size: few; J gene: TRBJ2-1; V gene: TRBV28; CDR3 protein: CASTGMRNEQFF; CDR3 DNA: TGTGCCAGCACGGGTATGCGGAATGAGCAGTTCTTC
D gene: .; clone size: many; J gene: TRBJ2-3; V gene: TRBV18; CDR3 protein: CASSQTLSTDTQYF; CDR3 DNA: TGTGCCAGCTCACAGACCCTTAGCACAGATACGCAGTATTTT
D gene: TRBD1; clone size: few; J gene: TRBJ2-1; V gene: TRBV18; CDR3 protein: CASSLPPGQGNNEQFF; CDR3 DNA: TGTGCCAGCTCACTGCCACCGGGACAGGGGAACAATGAGCAGTTCTTC
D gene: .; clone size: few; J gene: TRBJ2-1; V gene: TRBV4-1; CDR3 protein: CASSPGRGGKYNEQFF; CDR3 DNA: TGCGCCAGCAGCCCCGGGCGAGGCGGAAAATACAATGAGCAGTTCTTC
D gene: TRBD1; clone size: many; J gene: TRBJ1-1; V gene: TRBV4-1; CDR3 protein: CASSPRTGAVTEAFF; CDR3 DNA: TGCGCCAGCAGCCCCCGGACAGGGGCGGTCACTGAAGCTTTCTTT
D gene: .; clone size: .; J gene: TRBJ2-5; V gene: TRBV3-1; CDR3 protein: CASSQVRQETQYF; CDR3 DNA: TGTGCCAGCAGCCAAGTCCGGCAAGAGACCCAGTACTTC
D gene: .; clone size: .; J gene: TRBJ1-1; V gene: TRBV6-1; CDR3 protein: CASSGDGHYTEAFF; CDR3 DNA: TGTGCCAGCAGCGGAGATGGACACTACACTGAAGCTTTCTTT